Each of the 23 T cell receptor beta chains below was sequenced from the same sample in a study of blood T cell repertoires in COVID-19. Sequencing used immunoSEQ multiplex PCR; TCRdb keeps in-frame clones, though not all of them. The profile covers some 100,000 clones, with roughly four fifths appearing a single time and about an eighth taken by the ten largest. Sequencing was done on a sample of peripheral blood. These receptors all come from a human donor in a cohort sampled during active COVID-19.

The chain joins TRBV5-4 to TRBJ2-7; 8 bases line up with TRBD1. The CDR3 runs to 14 residues. J gave up 7 bases and V 4 bases, and 10 bases lay outside the gene matches. Germline assignment: CDR1 SGHNT and CDR2 YYREEE (reference sequence). The CDR3 DNA reads TGTGCCAGCAGCCGAACGGACAGGGCCCGGGAGCAGTACTTC. Translating gives CASSRTDRAREQYF. Full variable domain (missing parts from reference TRBV5-4 and TRBJ2-7): ETGVTQSPTHLIKTRGQQVTLRCSSQSGHNTVSWYQQALGQGPQFIFQYYREEENGRGNFPPRFSGLQFPNYSSELNVNALELDDSALYLCASSRTDRAREQYFGPGTRLTVT.

The chain links TRBV9 to TRBJ1-6, with D possibly being TRBD1 (5 bases). This CDR3 spans 15 amino acids. With 4 bases removed from V and 9 bases from J, the gap between germline ends came to 17 bases. Germline CDR1 is SGDLS and CDR2 is YYNGEE. CDR3 DNA sequence: TGTGCCAGCAGCATCGGGGGGACGGACGGTTCACCCCTCCACTTT. Translation gives CASSIGGTDGSPLHF.

The V and J genes are TRBV29-1 and TRBJ2-3, with D perhaps matching TRBD1 (6 bases). The germline V gene encodes CDR1 SQVTM and CDR2 ANQGSEA. The CDR3 has 14 amino acids. V lost 4 bases and J lost 3, with 14 bases in between. CDR3 sequence: CSVAGDKGTDTQYF. CDR3 nucleotide sequence: TGCAGCGTTGCCGGGGACAAGGGAACAGATACGCAGTATTTT.

CDR3 sequence reads: CASSLGLAASTDTQYF. As DNA, the CDR3 is TGTGCCAGTAGTCTAGGGCTAGCGGCATCCACAGATACGCAGTATTTT. This chain uses TRBV19 with TRBJ2-3; the match to TRBD2 covers 7 bases. Trimming at V came to 5 bases and at J to 2 bases, leaving 10 bases not matched to a gene. CDR1 is LNHDA, CDR2 SQIVND, per germline (reference sequence). The CDR3 is made up of 16 amino acids.

This chain uses TRBV7-8 with TRBJ1-3; possibly TRBD1 for D (5 bases). Germline CDR1 SGHVS, CDR2 FQNEAQ. V was pared by 4 bases and J by 4 bases, with 14 bases between. The CDR3 is made up of 15 amino acids. CDR3: CASSSPGLRGNTIYF. Written as DNA, the CDR3 is TGTGCCAGCAGCTCACCGGGACTGCGCGGAAACACCATATATTTT.

V gene TRBV24-1 combines with J gene TRBJ2-5; 9 positions match TRBD1. The CDR3 loop spans 16 amino acids. Unmatched junction bases numbered 8, after V lost 3 bases and J lost 4 bases. Germline lookup yields CDR1 KGHDR and CDR2 SFDVKD. The CDR3 coding sequence is TGTGCCACCAGTGATCCCGGGACAGGGAAAGGAGAGACCCAGTACTTC. Translating it yields CATSDPGTGKGETQYF.

The chain couples TRBV7-8 to TRBJ1-2, with 8 bases aligning to TRBD1. V trimming: 5 bases; J trimming: 1 base; junction bases outside the gene matches: 9. From germline, CDR1 is SGHVS and CDR2 FQNEAQ. The CDR3 runs to 16 residues. CDR3 nucleotides: TGTGCCAGCAGCCCACATACAGGGGGGGTTAACTATGGCTACACCTTC. Amino acids: CASSPHTGGVNYGYTF.

The V call is TRBV29-1, the J call TRBJ2-5; D call uncertain. CDR3 length: 12 amino acids. Germline loops: CDR1 SQVTM, CDR2 ANQGSEA. With 5 bases removed from V and 5 bases from J, the gap between germline ends came to 12 bases. CDR3 region: CSVSTEPETQYF. CDR3 in DNA: TGCAGCGTTTCCACGGAGCCGGAGACCCAGTACTTC. The full variable domain, in which reference TRBV29-1 and TRBJ2-5 provide the parts outside the CDR3, is SAVISQKPSRDICQRGTSLTIQCQVDSQVTMMFWYRQQPGQSLTLIATANQGSEATYESGFVIDKFPISRPNLTFSTLTVSNMSPEDSSIYLCSVSTEPETQYFGPGTRLLVL.

The genes are TRBV28 and TRBJ1-5, with D unresolved. V was clipped by 3 bases and J by 2 bases, with 11 bases between them. Germline CDR1 reads MDHEN; CDR2 reads SYDVKM. The CDR3 runs 15 residues. This CDR3 is CASSFIREGNQPQHF. The CDR3 nucleotides read TGTGCCAGCAGTTTTATTCGAGAGGGCAATCAGCCCCAGCATTTT.

This chain connects TRBV6-1 to TRBJ1-3; D is unclear. The length of the CDR3 is 17 residues. CDR1 and CDR2 from the germline V gene are MNHNS and SASEGT. V was trimmed by 2 bases and J by 0 bases, leaving 14 bases between them. CDR3: CASSENLFLISGNTIYF. In nucleotides, the CDR3 is TGTGCCAGCAGTGAAAACCTATTTCTAATCTCTGGAAACACCATATATTTT.

The V call is TRBV21-1, the J call TRBJ1-6; the table's D call, TRBD1, was not checked against the DNA. TRBV21-1 is shown as a pseudogene. The CDR3 runs 17 residues. The CDR3 sequence is CASSKDGARGLYSPLHF. The CDR3 coding sequence is TGTGCCAGCAGCAAAGACGGGGCCAGGGGGCTTTATTCACCCCTCCACTTT.

The chain couples TRBV5-1 to TRBJ2-1; the D is unclear. The CDR3 length is 14 residues. The germline CDR1 and CDR2 sequences are SGHRS and YFSETQ. The V gene lost 0 bases and the J gene lost 4 bases, with 8 bases spanning the gap. CDR3 nucleotides: TGCGCCAGCAGCTTGGTCGCACTTTACAATGAGCAGTTCTTC. It yields the protein CASSLVALYNEQFF.

J is TRBJ2-5 and V is TRBV7-2, with D tentatively TRBD1 (6 bases). The CDR3 is 16 residues long. Germline-derived CDR1 and CDR2 are SGHTA and FQGNSA. The V end was cut by 5 bases, the J end by 4 bases, with 20 bases between. The CDR3, as DNA: TGTGCCAGCAGCCCTAGGGGGACGGCGAACGGAGAGACCCAGTACTTC. It encodes CASSPRGTANGETQYF.

This clone was counted only a few times. This rearrangement joins TRBV7-8 to TRBJ1-2; D remains ambiguous. V lost 0 bases to trimming and J lost 8 bases, with 13 bases between them. CDR1 and CDR2 (germline): SGHVS, FQNEAQ. The CDR3 runs to 14 residues. This CDR3 reads CASSLALTAEGYTF. The CDR3 DNA follows: TGTGCCAGCAGCTTAGCGCTAACAGCGGAAGGCTACACCTTC.

In this sample, this clone turned up once. The rearrangement links TRBV10-2 to TRBJ1-2; D is uncertain. The V end was cut by 6 bases, the J end by 4 bases, with 12 bases between. The CDR3 sequence is 13 residues long. Germline V lookup: CDR1 WSHSY, CDR2 SAAADI. This CDR3 is CASSPASSYGYTF. CDR3 bases: TGCGCCAGCAGCCCCGCGTCCTCCTATGGCTACACCTTC.

CDR3 amino acids: CATSDWASEQFF. CDR3 nucleotide sequence: TGTGCCACCAGTGATTGGGCCTCCGAGCAGTTCTTC. The chain combines TRBV24-1 with TRBJ2-1; D unclear. This CDR3 contains 12 residues. Trimming removed 2 bases from V and 10 bases from J, with 8 bases in between. Germline-derived CDR1 and CDR2 are KGHDR and SFDVKD.

This chain uses TRBV19 with TRBJ2-2, with D tentatively TRBD1 (5 bases). The V and J ends lost 6 bases and 7 bases respectively, with 12 bases between them. This CDR3 is 13 amino acids long. Germline V lookup: CDR1 LNHDA, CDR2 SQIVND (reference sequence). CDR3 nucleotides: TGTGCCAGTAGACTGCAGGGAATCGGGGAGCTGTTTTTT. This codes for CASRLQGIGELFF. The whole variable domain, remainder taken from reference TRBV19 and TRBJ2-2, is DGGITQSPKYLFRKEGQNVTLSCEQNLNHDAMYWYRQDPGQGLRLIYYSQIVNDFQKGDIAEGYSVSREKKESFPLTVTSAQKNPTAFYLCASRLQGIGELFFGEGSRLTVL.

The J gene is TRBJ2-1, the V gene TRBV9, with TRBD2 identical over 9 bases. In germline, CDR1 is SGDLS, CDR2 YYNGEE. V trimming: 0 bases; J trimming: 3 bases; junction bases outside the gene matches: 1. This CDR3 is built from 15 residues. In nucleotides, the CDR3 is TGTGCCAGCAGCGTAGTTAGCGGGGGCTACAATGAGCAGTTCTTC. Protein product: CASSVVSGGYNEQFF.

The chain has TRBV11-2 and TRBJ2-1; 11 nucleotides match TRBD1. From germline, CDR1 is SGHAT and CDR2 FQNNGV. The CDR3 loop spans 16 amino acids. The junction had 3 bases not matched to a gene; V was cut back by 2 bases and J by 3 bases. CDR3 in DNA: TGTGCCAGCAGCTTACTCGGGACAGGGGGCTACAATGAGCAGTTCTTC. This codes for CASSLLGTGGYNEQFF.

The V and J genes are TRBV5-1 and TRBJ1-2, with 9 nucleotides matching TRBD1. This CDR3 is 13 amino acids long. V dropped 4 bases and J dropped 5; count of bases not matched to a gene: 3. The V gene's germline CDR1 is SGHRS and CDR2 YFSETQ. CDR3 in amino acids: CASSGGQGYGYTF. In DNA, the CDR3 is TGCGCCAGCAGCGGGGGACAGGGTTATGGCTACACCTTC.

This clone has only a few counts. The rearrangement links TRBV27 to TRBJ1-2, with no clear D. V gave up 6 bases and J gave up 3 bases, with 17 bases separating them. CDR1 is MNHEY and CDR2 is SMNVEV in the germline V gene (reference sequence). The CDR3 consists of 15 residues. CDR3: CASRSVRNRYYGYTF. DNA of the CDR3: TGTGCCAGCAGATCCGTCAGAAACAGATACTATGGCTACACCTTC.

This clone is medium-sized in the sample. The genes are TRBV6-2 or TRBV6-3 and TRBJ1-3; possible D gene TRBD1, 5 bases. Germline lookup yields CDR1 MNHEY and CDR2 SVGEGT. The CDR3 loop spans 15 amino acids. V was trimmed by 2 bases and J by 2 bases, leaving 10 bases between them. Written as DNA, the CDR3 is TGTGCCAGCAGTTACACGGGGGGGACTGGAAACACCATATATTTT. Its translation is CASSYTGGTGNTIYF.

The chain couples TRBV11-2 to TRBJ2-7; D gene unclear. Per germline, CDR1 SGHAT and CDR2 FQNNGV. Trimming left V 3 bases short and J 0 bases short, with 15 bases between. This CDR3 spans 16 amino acids. The CDR3 here is CASSFQASPSSYEQYF. Written as DNA, the CDR3 is TGTGCCAGCAGCTTTCAGGCCAGTCCTTCCTCCTACGAGCAGTACTTC.